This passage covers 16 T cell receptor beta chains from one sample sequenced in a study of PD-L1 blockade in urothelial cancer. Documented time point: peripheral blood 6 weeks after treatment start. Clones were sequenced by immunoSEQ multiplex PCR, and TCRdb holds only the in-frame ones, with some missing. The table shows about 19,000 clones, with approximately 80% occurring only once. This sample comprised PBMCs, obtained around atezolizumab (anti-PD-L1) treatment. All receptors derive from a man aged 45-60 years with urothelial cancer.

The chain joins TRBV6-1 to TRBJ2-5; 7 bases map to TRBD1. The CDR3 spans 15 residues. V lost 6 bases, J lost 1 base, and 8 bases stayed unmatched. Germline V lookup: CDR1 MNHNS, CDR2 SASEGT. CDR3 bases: TGTGCCAGCAGGAGGGGACAGACATCCCAAGAGACCCAGTACTTC. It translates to CASRRGQTSQETQYF.

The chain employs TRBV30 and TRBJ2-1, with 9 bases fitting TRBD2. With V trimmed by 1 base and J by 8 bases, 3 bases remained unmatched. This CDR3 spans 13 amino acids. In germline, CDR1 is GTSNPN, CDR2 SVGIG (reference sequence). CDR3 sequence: CAWSDSGGYEQFF. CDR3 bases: TGTGCCTGGAGTGATAGCGGGGGCTATGAGCAGTTCTTC.

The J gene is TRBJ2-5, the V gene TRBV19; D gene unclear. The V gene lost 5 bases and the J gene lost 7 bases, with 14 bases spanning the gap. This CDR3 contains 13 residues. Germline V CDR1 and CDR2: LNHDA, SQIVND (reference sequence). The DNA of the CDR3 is TGTGCCAGTAGTGGAGACGGTGGTCGGACCCAGTACTTC. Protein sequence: CASSGDGGRTQYF.

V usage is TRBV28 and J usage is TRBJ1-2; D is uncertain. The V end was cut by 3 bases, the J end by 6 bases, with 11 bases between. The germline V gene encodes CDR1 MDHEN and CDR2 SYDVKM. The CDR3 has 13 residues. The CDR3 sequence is CASSFIPRNGYTF. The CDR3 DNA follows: TGTGCCAGCAGTTTTATCCCTAGAAATGGCTACACCTTC.

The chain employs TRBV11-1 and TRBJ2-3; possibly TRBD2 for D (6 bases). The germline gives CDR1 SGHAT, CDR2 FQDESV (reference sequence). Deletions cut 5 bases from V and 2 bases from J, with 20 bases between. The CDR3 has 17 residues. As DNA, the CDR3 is TGTGCCAGCAGCCTATTGGGTCGGACGGGGGACACAGATACGCAGTATTTT. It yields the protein CASSLLGRTGDTDTQYF.

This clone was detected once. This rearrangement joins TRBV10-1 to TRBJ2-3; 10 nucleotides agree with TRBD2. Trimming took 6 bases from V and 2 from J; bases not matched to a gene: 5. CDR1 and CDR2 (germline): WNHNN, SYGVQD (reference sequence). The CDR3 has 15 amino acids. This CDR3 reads CASSLAGATTDTQYF. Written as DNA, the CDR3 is TGCGCCAGCAGCCTAGCGGGGGCTACCACAGATACGCAGTATTTT.

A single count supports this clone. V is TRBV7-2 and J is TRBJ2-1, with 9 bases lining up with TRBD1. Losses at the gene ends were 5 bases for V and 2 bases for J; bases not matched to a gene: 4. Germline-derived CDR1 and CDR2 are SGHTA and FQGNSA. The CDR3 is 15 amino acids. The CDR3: CASSLDRGAYNEQFF. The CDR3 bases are TGTGCCAGCAGCCTTGACAGGGGGGCCTACAATGAGCAGTTCTTC.

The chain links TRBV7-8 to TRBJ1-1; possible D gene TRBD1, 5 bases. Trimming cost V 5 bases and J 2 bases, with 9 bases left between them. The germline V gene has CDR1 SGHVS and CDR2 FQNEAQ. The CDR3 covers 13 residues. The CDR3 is CASSVQGNTEAFF. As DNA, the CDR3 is TGTGCCAGCAGCGTTCAGGGTAACACTGAAGCTTTCTTT. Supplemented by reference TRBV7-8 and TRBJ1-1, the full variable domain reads GAGVSQSPRYKVAKRGQDVALRCDPISGHVSLFWYQQALGQGPEFLTYFQNEAQLDKSGLPSDRFFAERPEGSVSTLKIQRTQQEDSAVYLCASSVQGNTEAFFGQGTRLTVV.

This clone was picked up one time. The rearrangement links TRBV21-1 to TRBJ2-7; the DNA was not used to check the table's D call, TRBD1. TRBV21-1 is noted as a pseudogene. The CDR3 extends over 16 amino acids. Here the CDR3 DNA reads TGTGCCAGCTCATTGCCAGGGGATTTTCCCCCCTACGAGCAGTACGTC. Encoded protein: CASSLPGDFPPYEQYV.

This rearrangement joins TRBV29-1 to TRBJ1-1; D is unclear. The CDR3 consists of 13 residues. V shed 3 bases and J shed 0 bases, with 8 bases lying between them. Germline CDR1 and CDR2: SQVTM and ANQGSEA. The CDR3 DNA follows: TGCAGCGTTGAGGGCAGAATGAACACTGAAGCTTTCTTT. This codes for CSVEGRMNTEAFF.

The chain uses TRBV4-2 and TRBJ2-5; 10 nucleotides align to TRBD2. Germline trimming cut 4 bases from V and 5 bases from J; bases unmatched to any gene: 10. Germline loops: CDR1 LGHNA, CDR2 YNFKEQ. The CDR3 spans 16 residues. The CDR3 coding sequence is TGTGCCAGCAGCCCAGGGACTAGCGCCCGGGAGGAGACCCAGTACTTC. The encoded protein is CASSPGTSAREETQYF.

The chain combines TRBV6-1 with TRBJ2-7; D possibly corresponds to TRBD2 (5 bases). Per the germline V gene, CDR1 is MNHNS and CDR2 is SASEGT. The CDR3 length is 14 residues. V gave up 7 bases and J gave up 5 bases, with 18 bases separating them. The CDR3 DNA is TGTGCCAGCACCCCCCTAGCAGCTGTCCACGAGCAGTACTTC. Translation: CASTPLAAVHEQYF.

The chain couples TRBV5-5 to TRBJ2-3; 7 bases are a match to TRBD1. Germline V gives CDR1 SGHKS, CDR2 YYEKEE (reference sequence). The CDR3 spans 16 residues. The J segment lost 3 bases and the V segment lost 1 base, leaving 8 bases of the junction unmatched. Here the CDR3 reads CASSLSGTVATDTQYF. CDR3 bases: TGTGCCAGCAGCTTGTCGGGGACAGTGGCAACAGATACGCAGTATTTT.

CDR3 sequence: CASSLSGTGFEKLFF. The CDR3 DNA follows: TGTGCCAGCAGCTTATCCGGGACAGGGTTTGAAAAACTGTTTTTT. The chain has TRBV7-2 and TRBJ1-4; 9 bases line up with TRBD1. V shed 2 bases and J 7 bases; nucleotides not matched to a gene: 5. CDR1 is SGHTA, CDR2 FQGNSA, per germline. The CDR3 covers 15 residues.

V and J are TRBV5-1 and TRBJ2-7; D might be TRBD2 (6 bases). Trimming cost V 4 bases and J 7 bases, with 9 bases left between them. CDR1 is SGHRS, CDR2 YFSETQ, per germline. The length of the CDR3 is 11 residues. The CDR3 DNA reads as TGCGCCAGCAGCGTCGCGGGGGAGCAGTACTTC. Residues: CASSVAGEQYF.

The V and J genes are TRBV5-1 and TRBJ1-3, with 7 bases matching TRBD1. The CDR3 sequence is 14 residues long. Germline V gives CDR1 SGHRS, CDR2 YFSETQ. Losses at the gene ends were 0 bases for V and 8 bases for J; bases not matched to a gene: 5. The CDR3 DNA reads TGCGCCAGCAGCTTGGGGGGACAGCGGGACACCATATATTTT. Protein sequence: CASSLGGQRDTIYF.